Listed here are 28 T cell receptor beta chains from one sample, sequenced in a study of CD8 T cells in ankylosing spondylitis (dated by TCRdb to the late 2010s). Receptor amplification or capture employed 5' RACE. The data were produced on an Illumina HiSeq 2500. TCRdb's own reprocessing of the public reads used fastp at Q25 and MiXCR and kept productive beta chains. Each entry merges the rows of one CDR3 protein and shows their most common DNA and genes. The sample table contains about 250,000 distinct CDR3 sequences; only one count was recorded for 32% of them. Around 4% of the sample is taken by the ten largest. Material for sequencing was blood, either unsorted or a sorted T cell fraction (not recorded which). Receptors were obtained from a male donor with ankylosing spondylitis or in good health (not recorded which).

V and J are TRBV5-1 and TRBJ2-7; D could derive from TRBD1 or TRBD2 (6 bases each). CDR1 and CDR2 from the germline V gene are SGHRS and YFSETQ. Trimming removed 2 bases at V and 2 bases at J, with 11 bases between. This CDR3 contains 14 residues. CDR3 loop: CASSFGGLAYEQYF. The CDR3 DNA is TGCGCCAGCAGCTTTGGGGGGCTAGCCTACGAGCAGTACTTC.

This clonotype appeared a few times. The rearrangement links TRBV11-2 to TRBJ2-5, with a tentative D call TRBD1 (6 bases). Trimming removed 5 bases from V and 7 bases from J, with 14 bases in between. Germline V gives CDR1 SGHAT, CDR2 FQNNGV. The CDR3 extends over 13 amino acids. The CDR3 spells CASSPQGQGTQYF. As DNA, the CDR3 is TGTGCCAGCAGCCCACAGGGCCAGGGGACCCAGTACTTC.

This clonotype was observed a handful of times. The chain couples TRBV12-3 or TRBV12-4 to TRBJ2-7; 9 bases map to TRBD1. The CDR3 totals 15 residues. Unmatched junction bases numbered 10, after V lost 7 bases and J lost 3 bases. The CDR3 loop is CASTLGGQGYYEQYF. CDR3 coding DNA: TGTGCCAGCACCCTGGGGGGACAGGGATACTACGAGCAGTACTTC.

The rearrangement uses TRBV10-3 and TRBJ2-7; D remains ambiguous. CDR3 length: 13 amino acids. Germline V gene sequence: CDR1 ENHRY, CDR2 SYGVKD. The V and J ends lost 2 bases and 1 base respectively, with 6 bases between them. The CDR3 sequence: CAISEDQSYEQYF. Written as DNA, the CDR3 is TGTGCCATCAGTGAGGATCAGTCCTACGAGCAGTACTTC.

The chain carries TRBV6-4 and TRBJ2-1; D unclear. The V end was cut by 3 bases, the J end by 0 bases, with 6 bases between. Per germline, CDR1 MRHNA and CDR2 SNTAGT. This CDR3 spans 14 amino acids. The CDR3 DNA reads as TGTGCCAGCAGTGAAGGCAGCTCCTACAATGAGCAGTTCTTC. It translates to CASSEGSSYNEQFF.

V is TRBV29-1 and J is TRBJ2-1, with D uncertain. CDR3 length equals 15 residues. V was shortened by 6 bases and J by 1 base, with 16 bases between the two germline ends. Germline V gene data show CDR1 as SQVTM and CDR2 as ANQGSEA. The CDR3 sequence: CSVTATESSYNEQFF. The CDR3 DNA sequence: TGCAGCGTAACAGCCACCGAATCTTCCTACAATGAGCAGTTCTTC.

The DNA of the CDR3 is TGTGCCAGCAGCCGGGGGCACGAGCAGTACTTC. Translation: CASSRGHEQYF. V gene TRBV5-6 combines with J gene TRBJ2-7; the D call may be TRBD1 or TRBD2 (6 bases each). Per germline, CDR1 SGHDT and CDR2 YYEEEE. Trimming left V 4 bases short and J 5 bases short, with 7 bases between. The CDR3 consists of 11 residues.

There are a few counts of this clonotype. This chain uses TRBV28 with TRBJ2-7, with D perhaps TRBD1 (5 bases). The germline V and J ends were trimmed by 8 bases and 3 bases, with 14 bases remaining between them. CDR1 is MDHEN and CDR2 is SYDVKM in the germline V gene. This CDR3 comprises 13 residues. The CDR3, as DNA: TGTGCCAGCGCATTGGCAGGGAACTACGAGCAGTACTTC. Protein sequence: CASALAGNYEQYF.

The chain is built from TRBV12-3 or TRBV12-4 and TRBJ2-3; 8 nucleotides line up with TRBD1. V lost 6 bases, J lost 6 bases, and 8 bases stayed unmatched. The CDR3 length is 14 residues. The DNA for the CDR3 is TGTGCCAGCAGCCCGGACAGGGTTAGGGATACGCAGTATTTT. Encoded protein: CASSPDRVRDTQYF.

The rearrangement uses TRBV12-3 or TRBV12-4 and TRBJ1-1, with unresolved D. Trimming took 7 bases from V and 4 from J, leaving 13 bases between them. The CDR3 extends over 13 amino acids. CDR3 loop: CASTPYSGTEAFF. CDR3 nucleotide sequence: TGTGCCAGCACCCCATATAGCGGCACTGAAGCTTTCTTT.

The chain is built from TRBV15 and TRBJ1-5, with a weak D call TRBD1 (6 bases). CDR3 size: 14 residues. V was shortened by 4 bases and J by 2 bases, with 9 bases between the two germline ends. Per the germline V gene, CDR1 is LNHNV and CDR2 is YYDKDF (reference sequence). The CDR3 here is CATSTNRGNQPQHF. CDR3 nucleotides: TGTGCCACCAGCACAAACAGGGGCAATCAGCCCCAGCATTTT. Filled out from reference TRBV15 and TRBJ1-5, the complete variable domain reads DAMVIQNPRYQVTQFGKPVTLSCSQTLNHNVMYWYQQKSSQAPKLLFHYYDKDFNNEADTPDNFQSRRPNTSFCFLDIRSPGLGDTAMYLCATSTNRGNQPQHFGDGTRLSIL.

As DNA, the CDR3 is TGTGCCAGCAGTGCCCTTATTCCGGGGCTGGGGCAGCCCCAGCATTTT. Its protein is CASSALIPGLGQPQHF. The V and J genes are TRBV6-1 and TRBJ1-5; the D gene is possibly TRBD1 (5 bases). Between the trimmed V and J ends, which lost 4 bases and 7 bases, there was a span of 20 bases. The CDR3 covers 16 residues. CDR1 MNHNS and CDR2 SASEGT come from the germline V gene.

This clonotype was detected a few times. V usage is TRBV29-1 and J usage is TRBJ1-1, with D hard to call. Germline loops: CDR1 SQVTM, CDR2 ANQGSEA. Trimming pared 2 bases from V and 0 bases from J, leaving 7 bases between. This CDR3 has 13 residues. CDR3 in amino acids: CSVEILLNTEAFF. CDR3 nucleotides: TGCAGCGTTGAAATACTCCTGAACACTGAAGCTTTCTTT.

This clonotype has more than one count but fewer than ten. This chain connects TRBV20-1 to TRBJ1-2, with D tentatively TRBD1 (5 bases). This CDR3 spans 14 amino acids. Germline V gene sequence: CDR1 DFQATT, CDR2 SNEGSKA (reference sequence). V was clipped by 1 base and J by 4 bases, with 13 bases between them. DNA for the CDR3: TGCAGTGCTAGAGTTCCGGGGGAAGTCTATGGCTACACCTTC. Protein sequence: CSARVPGEVYGYTF.

This clonotype was observed a few times. V usage is TRBV6-1 and J usage is TRBJ1-1; a possible D gene is TRBD1 (6 bases). The CDR3 consists of 13 residues. V lost 7 bases and J 4 bases, leaving 13 bases between the germline ends. The germline V gene encodes CDR1 MNHNS and CDR2 SASEGT. CDR3 coding DNA: TGTGCCAGCACCAGGGGTGGAGGCACTGAAGCTTTCTTT. This gives the protein CASTRGGGTEAFF.

This clonotype was observed a handful of times. V is TRBV15 and J is TRBJ2-3; D perhaps matches TRBD1 (6 bases). The CDR3 is 15 residues long. The V gene's germline CDR1 is LNHNV and CDR2 YYDKDF (reference sequence). V lost 9 bases and J lost 0, with 16 bases in between. CDR3: CATRKDRHSTDTQYF. The CDR3 DNA sequence: TGTGCCACGAGAAAGGACAGACACAGCACAGATACGCAGTATTTT.

This clonotype was counted a few times. The genes are TRBV29-1 and TRBJ1-1, with D unresolved. Trimming stripped 3 bases from V and 4 bases from J, with 18 bases between. This CDR3 has 15 residues. Germline CDR1 reads SQVTM; CDR2 reads ANQGSEA. CDR3 in DNA: TGCAGCGTTGATGATCCCTGGGTGGCGGGCACTGAAGCTTTCTTT. Translating it yields CSVDDPWVAGTEAFF. Supplemented by reference TRBV29-1 and TRBJ1-1, the full variable domain reads SAVISQKPSRDICQRGTSLTIQCQVDSQVTMMFWYRQQPGQSLTLIATANQGSEATYESGFVIDKFPISRPNLTFSTLTVSNMSPEDSSIYLCSVDDPWVAGTEAFFGQGTRLTVV.

The chain links TRBV27 to TRBJ2-7, with 9 bases aligning to TRBD1. The length of the CDR3 is 14 residues. J gave up 6 bases and V 6 bases, and 9 bases lay outside the gene matches. Germline V gene sequence: CDR1 MNHEY, CDR2 SMNVEV (reference sequence). The CDR3 nucleotides are TGTGCCAGCAGCCCCTGGGGACAGGGTCTCGAGCAGTACTTC. This translates into CASSPWGQGLEQYF.

The chain links TRBV20-1 to TRBJ1-1, with D maybe TRBD1 (5 bases). Germline V lookup: CDR1 DFQATT, CDR2 SNEGSKA (reference sequence). V shed 5 bases and J shed 5 bases, with 15 bases lying between them. The CDR3 has 13 amino acids. For the CDR3, the DNA is TGCAGTGCTGGTGGTAGTGGGACGACTGAAGCTTTCTTT. Protein product: CSAGGSGTTEAFF.

This clonotype was detected only a few times. The V call is TRBV12-3 or TRBV12-4, the J call TRBJ2-3; the D is unclear. The CDR3 sequence is 13 residues long. Deletions cut 5 bases from V and 0 bases from J, with 6 bases between. CDR3 nucleotide sequence: TGTGCCAGCAGTACCGGAAGCACAGATACGCAGTATTTT. As protein: CASSTGSTDTQYF.

The chain joins TRBV5-1 to TRBJ1-2; possibly TRBD1 for D (6 bases). Trimming left V 4 bases short and J 5 bases short, with 12 bases between. This CDR3 is 13 amino acids long. Per the germline V gene, CDR1 is SGHRS and CDR2 is YFSETQ. CDR3 DNA sequence: TGCGCCAGCAGCCCGGGACAAACATATGGCTACACCTTC. It is translated as CASSPGQTYGYTF. The full variable domain, completed using reference TRBV5-1 and TRBJ1-2, is KAGVTQTPRYLIKTRGQQVTLSCSPISGHRSVSWYQQTPGQGLQFLFEYFSETQRNKGNFPGRFSGRQFSNSRSEMNVSTLELGDSALYLCASSPGQTYGYTFGSGTRLTVV.

This clonotype has more than one count but fewer than ten. V gene TRBV29-1 combines with J gene TRBJ2-5; no clear D. The germline V and J ends were trimmed by 2 bases and 1 base, with 11 bases remaining between them. This CDR3 is 14 amino acids long. Germline V lookup: CDR1 SQVTM, CDR2 ANQGSEA. The CDR3 coding sequence is TGCAGCGTTGAATATGTAGGGTTCCAAGAGACCCAGTACTTC. Translated: CSVEYVGFQETQYF.

This clonotype was counted between two and nine times. The J gene is TRBJ2-7, the V gene TRBV20-1; D ambiguous. This CDR3 spans 13 amino acids. Germline CDR1 DFQATT, CDR2 SNEGSKA (reference sequence). The V gene lost 6 bases and the J gene lost 3 bases, with 15 bases spanning the gap. The CDR3 DNA sequence: TGCAGTGCCCGCTTTCGTCCTTACTACGAGCAGTACTTC. Protein: CSARFRPYYEQYF.

V is TRBV20-1 and J is TRBJ2-7; a weak D match, TRBD1 (5 bases). Germline lookup yields CDR1 DFQATT and CDR2 SNEGSKA (reference sequence). CDR3 size: 14 residues. Trimming pared 7 bases from V and 0 bases from J, leaving 16 bases between. DNA of the CDR3: TGCAGTGTTAGGCCAGGGCAGGGCTCCTACGAGCAGTACTTC. Protein sequence: CSVRPGQGSYEQYF.

This chain links TRBV5-6 with TRBJ1-1; D gene uncertain. CDR3 length equals 14 residues. Germline V gene data show CDR1 as SGHDT and CDR2 as YYEEEE. V lost 4 bases to trimming and J lost 1 base, with 11 bases between them. CDR3 nucleotide sequence: TGTGCCAGCAGCCCTCAGCCTACGAACACTGAAGCTTTCTTT. Amino acids: CASSPQPTNTEAFF.

This chain joins TRBV12-3 or TRBV12-4 and TRBJ2-7; D is perhaps TRBD1 (5 bases). The CDR3 has 14 residues. V was pared by 6 bases and J by 2 bases, with 14 bases between. In nucleotides, the CDR3 is TGTGCCAGCAGCCCTACCAGGGCAGCCTACGAGCAGTACTTC. Translation gives CASSPTRAAYEQYF.

This clonotype was observed a few times. V usage is TRBV11-2 and J usage is TRBJ2-1, with D perhaps matching TRBD2 (7 bases). The germline V gene encodes CDR1 SGHAT and CDR2 FQNNGV. The CDR3 length is 13 residues. V gave up 8 bases and J gave up 6 bases, with 14 bases separating them. The CDR3: CASRTRGGNEQFF. As DNA, the CDR3 is TGTGCCAGCCGGACTAGGGGGGGCAATGAGCAGTTCTTC.

V gene TRBV20-1 combines with J gene TRBJ2-5, with D maybe TRBD1 (5 bases). V was pared by 0 bases and J by 3 bases, with 8 bases between. Germline V gene sequence: CDR1 DFQATT, CDR2 SNEGSKA (reference sequence). The CDR3 is made up of 13 amino acids. CDR3 in DNA: TGCAGTGCTAGAGATCTAGGGGAAGAGACCCAGTACTTC. Translated: CSARDLGEETQYF.